These T cell receptor beta chains were read from a single sample in a study of blood T cell repertoires in COVID-19. Measured with immunoSEQ multiplex PCR; TCRdb has only the in-frame clones, and not every one. Of some 700,000 clones listed, around 90% are singletons. Sequenced material: peripheral blood. The origin of the receptors is a woman under 30 with acute or convalescent COVID-19. The conserved cysteine and the conserved F or W are not part of the CDR3 here. The D gene is left open where the match is weak.

v_gene | d_gene | CDR3aa
TRBV2 | . | ASSEQGQYEQY
TRBV4-2 | . | ASSQDPEVSYEQY
TRBV19 | . | ASTAEGGQAYSSNQPQH
TRBV5-1 | TRBD1 | ASSLAISPGQGAVGANVLT
TRBV4-1 | . | ASSHLQGPGGNTIY
TRBV14 | . | ASSHNRDIPDKVLS
TRBV5-1 | . | ASSLGTRGTEAF
TRBV6-5 | . | ASSQKPREEGYT
TRBV18 | . | ASSPPEDNAEAF
TRBV3-1/TRBV3-2 | TRBD1 | ASSPPEQGVDCQPQH
TRBV27 | . | ASSLVASYNEQF
TRBV19 | TRBD1 | ASSKGRGTGADTQY
TRBV19 | . | ASISQAGRLSNYGYT
TRBV6-5 | . | ASRRGRNQPQH
TRBV15 | . | ATSRDYGNTEAF
TRBV7-8 | . | ASSPLAGREVSEAF
TRBV24-1 | TRBD1 | ATSAGDRANEKLF
TRBV15 | TRBD1 | ATMDRRNTEAF
TRBV29-1 | . | SVDMEGTASGKLF
TRBV7-9 | TRBD2 | ASSGGTSAETQY
TRBV6-5 | TRBD1 | ASSSPGTGLHEQY
TRBV4-2 | . | ASSQDLQGRNTQY
TRBV4-3 | . | ASSQVRVTEAF
TRBV5-4 | . | ASSSPLGSGDGDTQY
TRBV23-1 | . | ASSIGMGASNQPQH
TRBV4-2 | . | ASSQDSFSQPQH
TRBV3-1/TRBV3-2 | . | ASSQDLGGMSYGYT
TRBV28 | TRBD1 | ASSGSGTGGLEQY
TRBV6-1 | TRBD2 | ASSDLASGANEQF
TRBV13 | TRBD1 | ASSAPGQGYYGYT
TRBV5-1 | . | ASVGRGETQY